The entry below gives a single TCR beta chain sequence along with its context. Its antigen is currently unknown. Repertoires were generated with immunoSEQ multiplex PCR, while TCRdb's copy carries only in-frame clones and drops some. The sample gives 50,000 or so clones, about four fifths of which show up once; about 2.1% is in the top ten. Individuals having autoimmune disease history or systemic immunosuppression were not enrolled. This CDR3 comprises 15 residues. CDR1 is SEHNR and CDR2 is FQNEAQ in the germline V gene (reference sequence). V gave up 5 bases and J gave up 1 base, with 14 bases separating them. This record comes from a study of OX40 agonist ivuxolimab in advanced cancers. The overall study: Dose-escalation cases comprised hepatocellular carcinoma, melanoma, renal cell or head and neck cancer.

General observations from the study: Blood T cells, both CD4+ and CD8+, expanded clonally by week 6 at 0.1 to 3.0 mg/kg. Partial responders dosed at 0.1-3.0 mg/kg displayed clonal expansion ranking among the lowest.

This material consisted of CD4+ or CD8+ T cells sorted from blood, taken in a trial of the OX40 agonist ivuxolimab. The TCR originated in an adult with an advanced solid tumor such as melanoma, head and neck, liver or kidney cancer. V usage is TRBV7-9 and J usage is TRBJ1-1; a possible D gene is TRBD1 (6 bases). This CDR3 is CASSPPRGTNTEAFF. CDR3 bases: TGTGCCAGCAGCCCTCCGAGGGGGACGAACACTGAAGCTTTCTTT. The entire variable domain, with the rest obtained from reference TRBV7-9 and TRBJ1-1, is as follows: DTGVSQNPRHKITKRGQNVTFRCDPISEHNRLYWYRQTLGQGPEFLTYFQNEAQLEKSRLLSDRFSAERPKGSFSTLEIQRTEQGDSAMYLCASSPPRGTNTEAFFGQGTRLTVV.